This T cell receptor beta chain is drawn from a study of T cells expressing NK-cell markers. The study, taken as a whole, reports: In several donors, dominant clonotypes made up about 25-65% of CD3+CD56-NKG2C+ cells.

On this clonotype itself: Its specificity is not known.

Reprocessing the 5' RACE reads, TCRdb reports a single entry for every CDR3 protein and omits DNA. The sample data list about 170,000 distinct CDR3 sequences. The CDR3 loop spans 14 amino acids. From germline, CDR1 is LGHDT and CDR2 YNNKEL (reference sequence). Sequenced sample: blood T cells: a sorted CD56 or NKG2C T cell subset, CD4+ or CD8+ T cells, or bulk PBMC T cells (not recorded which). J is TRBJ1-1 and V is TRBV3-1; no DNA is available, so the TRBD1 call from TCRdb remains unchecked. This TCR derives from a man aged 18-70 years in good health. The CDR3: CASSPSLMNTEAFF. The variable domain in full, completed from reference TRBV3-1 and TRBJ1-1, reads DTAVSQTPKYLVTQMGNDKSIKCEQNLGHDTMYWYKQDSKKFLKIMFSYNNKELIINETVPNRFSPKSPDKAHLNLHINSLELGDSAVYFCASSPSLMNTEAFFGQGTRLTVV.